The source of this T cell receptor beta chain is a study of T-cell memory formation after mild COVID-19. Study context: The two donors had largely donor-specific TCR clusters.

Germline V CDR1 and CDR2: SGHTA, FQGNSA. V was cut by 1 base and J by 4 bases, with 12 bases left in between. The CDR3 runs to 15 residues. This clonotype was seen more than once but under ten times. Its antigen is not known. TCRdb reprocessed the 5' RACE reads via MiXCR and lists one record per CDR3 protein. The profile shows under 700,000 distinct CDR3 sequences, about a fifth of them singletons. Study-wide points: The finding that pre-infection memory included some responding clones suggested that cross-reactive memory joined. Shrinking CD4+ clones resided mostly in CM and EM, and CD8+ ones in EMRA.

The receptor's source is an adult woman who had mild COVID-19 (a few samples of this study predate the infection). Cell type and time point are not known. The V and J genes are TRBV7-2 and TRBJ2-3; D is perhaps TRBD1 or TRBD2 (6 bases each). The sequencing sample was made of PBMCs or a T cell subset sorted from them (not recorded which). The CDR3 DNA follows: TGTGCCAGCAGCTTAGGGGGGGCCGGGTCAGATACGCAGTATTTT. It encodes CASSLGGAGSDTQYF.